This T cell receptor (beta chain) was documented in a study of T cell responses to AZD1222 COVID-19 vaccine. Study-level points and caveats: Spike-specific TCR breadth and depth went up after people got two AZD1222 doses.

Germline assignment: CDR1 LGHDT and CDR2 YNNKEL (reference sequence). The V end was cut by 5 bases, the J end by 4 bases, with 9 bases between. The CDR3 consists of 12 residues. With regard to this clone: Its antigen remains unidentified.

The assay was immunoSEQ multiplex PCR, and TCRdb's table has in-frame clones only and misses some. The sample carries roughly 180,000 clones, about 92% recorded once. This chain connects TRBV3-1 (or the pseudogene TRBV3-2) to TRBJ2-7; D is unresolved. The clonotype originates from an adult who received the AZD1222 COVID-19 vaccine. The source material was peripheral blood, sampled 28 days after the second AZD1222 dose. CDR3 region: CASSLRNYEQYF. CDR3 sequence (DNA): TGTGCCAGCAGCTTACGCAATTACGAGCAGTACTTC.